This entry lists 2 T cell receptor beta chains sequenced from one sample in a study of cytomegalovirus exposure and HLA in healthy donors. Primers: 60 Vbeta forward and 13 Jbeta reverse. Sequencing was performed with immunoSEQ multiplex PCR; in TCRdb, only in-frame clones are kept and a portion is missing. The repertoire has around 150,000 clones, about 66% of them found once; the top ten carry roughly 1.7%. Material for sequencing was PBMCs. All receptors derive from a human donor in good health.

V gene TRBV19 combines with J gene TRBJ2-2, with 12 bases fitting TRBD1. V trimming: 5 bases; J trimming: 8 bases; junction bases outside the gene matches: 6. Germline V gene data show CDR1 as LNHDA and CDR2 as SQIVND (reference sequence). The CDR3 has 15 residues. Here the CDR3 DNA reads TGTGCCAGTAGTTTGGGGACAGGGGGCAGAGGGGAGCTGTTTTTT. Protein: CASSLGTGGRGELFF. The entire variable domain, with the rest obtained from reference TRBV19 and TRBJ2-2, is as follows: DGGITQSPKYLFRKEGQNVTLSCEQNLNHDAMYWYRQDPGQGLRLIYYSQIVNDFQKGDIAEGYSVSREKKESFPLTVTSAQKNPTAFYLCASSLGTGGRGELFFGEGSRLTVL.

The chain joins TRBV5-4 to TRBJ2-5; 12 positions match TRBD2. The length of the CDR3 is 15 residues. Germline-derived CDR1 and CDR2 are SGHNT and YYREEE (reference sequence). V lost 4 bases and J lost 4; bases outside the gene matches: 5. The CDR3 region is CASSLGLAGRETQYF. The CDR3 DNA reads TGTGCCAGCAGCCTCGGACTAGCGGGGCGAGAGACCCAGTACTTC. Looking up the rest from reference TRBV5-4 and TRBJ2-5 gives the full variable domain: ETGVTQSPTHLIKTRGQQVTLRCSSQSGHNTVSWYQQALGQGPQFIFQYYREEENGRGNFPPRFSGLQFPNYSSELNVNALELDDSALYLCASSLGLAGRETQYFGPGTRLLVL.